This paragraph covers one TCR beta chain sequence. This sample was included in a study of PD-L1 blockade in urothelial cancer. Study as a whole: Dosed intravenously at 1,200 mg every 3 weeks, atezolizumab was initiated by patients around 2014.

Time point of the sample: pretreatment peripheral blood. Synthetic spike-ins, TCR analog templates, were added into each PCR. TCRdb keeps only in-frame clones here, not all; method: immunoSEQ multiplex PCR. The sample lists 40,000 to 60,000 clones, about 88% occurring once. Germline V lookup: CDR1 SGHTA, CDR2 FQGNSA. J lost 6 bases, V lost 1 base, and 6 bases had no gene match. The CDR3 runs to 15 residues. The sample here was PBMCs, taken around atezolizumab (anti-PD-L1) treatment. V gene TRBV7-2 combines with J gene TRBJ1-2; the match to TRBD1 covers 9 bases. This TCR derives from a man between 65 and 80 years old with urothelial cancer. Here the CDR3 reads CASSLGRGQGHGYTF. CDR3 nucleotides: TGTGCCAGCAGCTTAGGGCGGGGACAGGGACATGGCTACACCTTC.